This is a list of T cell receptor beta chains from one sample in a study of CD8+ T cells in alopecia areata. Measured with immunoSEQ multiplex PCR; TCRdb has only the in-frame clones, and not every one. This sample carries 150,000 to 250,000 clones, more than 55% of them seen once, and the ten largest clones take 3% to 3.5%. The sample here was CD4+ T cells sorted from blood, taken at week 4, from a patient treated with tofacitinib. These receptors all come from a human donor with alopecia areata. Each CDR3 is given with its conserved first and last residue. D genes are given only for firm matches. Expanded clones get a size class; other rows say once, few or many, or leave the size out.

DNA: TGTGCCAGCAGCCTCTATACGACCGGGGAGCTGTTTTTT
CDR3: CASSLYTTGELFF
V: TRBV5-6
D: .
J: TRBJ2-2
size: .

DNA: TGTGCCTGGAGTTGGCAGTTGGGATTGGCTTTCTTT
CDR3: CAWSWQLGLAFF
V: TRBV30
D: .
J: TRBJ1-1
size: .

DNA: TGCAGCGAATACAGGGATTGGGTGGTGACCCAGTACTTC
CDR3: CSEYRDWVVTQYF
V: TRBV29-1
D: .
J: TRBJ2-5
size: once

DNA: TGTGCCTGGAGTGTAAACAGAAATTCACCCCTCCACTTT
CDR3: CAWSVNRNSPLHF
V: TRBV30
D: .
J: TRBJ1-6
size: .

DNA: TGTGCCAGCAGCTCACCCCAGCCGGGTTATGGCTACACCTTC
CDR3: CASSSPQPGYGYTF
V: TRBV7-9
D: .
J: TRBJ1-2
size: .

DNA: TGTGCCAGCAGCTTTCTCGGAGGGGCTAGCACAGATACGCAGTATTTT
CDR3: CASSFLGGASTDTQYF
V: TRBV11-2
D: .
J: TRBJ2-3
size: .

DNA: TGTGCCAGCAGCTTGGTACACAGGGTGGGCCAAGAGACCCAGTACTTC
CDR3: CASSLVHRVGQETQYF
V: TRBV5-6
D: .
J: TRBJ2-5
size: .

DNA: TGCAGCGCACGCAGGGGTTACAATGAGCAGTTCTTC
CDR3: CSARRGYNEQFF
V: TRBV29-1
D: .
J: TRBJ2-1
size: .

DNA: TGCAGCGTGCAGCGGACTAGCACAGATACGCAGTATTTT
CDR3: CSVQRTSTDTQYF
V: TRBV29-1
D: .
J: TRBJ2-3
size: .

DNA: TGTGCCAGCAGGGTGACATACGCCACTGAAGCTTTCTTT
CDR3: CASRVTYATEAFF
V: TRBV7-9
D: .
J: TRBJ1-1
size: .

DNA: TGTGCCAGCAGTACAGGGCAGGGGGCGTGGTATGGCTACACCTTC
CDR3: CASSTGQGAWYGYTF
V: TRBV28
D: TRBD1
J: TRBJ1-2
size: .

DNA: TGCGCCAGCAGCCAAATGAGAGATACGCAGTATTTT
CDR3: CASSQMRDTQYF
V: TRBV4-3
D: .
J: TRBJ2-3
size: .